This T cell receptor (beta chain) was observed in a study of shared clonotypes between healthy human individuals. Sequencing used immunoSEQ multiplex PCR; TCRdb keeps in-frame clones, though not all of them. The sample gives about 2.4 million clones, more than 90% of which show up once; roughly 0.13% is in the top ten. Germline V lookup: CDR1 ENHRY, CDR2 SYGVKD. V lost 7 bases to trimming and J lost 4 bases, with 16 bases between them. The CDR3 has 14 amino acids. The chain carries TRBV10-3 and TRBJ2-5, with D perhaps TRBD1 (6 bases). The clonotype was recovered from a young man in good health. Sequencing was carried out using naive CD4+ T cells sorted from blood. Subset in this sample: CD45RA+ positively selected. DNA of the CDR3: TGTGCCATCACTCCTGGGCCAGGGGCAGAGACCCAGTACTTC. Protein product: CAITPGPGAETQYF.